These 26 T cell receptor beta chains came from one sample sequenced in a study of post-analysis software for immune sequencing data. Overall study results and limits: Higher frequency in patients than in controls was seen for roughly five TRBV segments, with TRBV5-6, TRBV5-1 and TRBV20-1 among them.

cDNA libraries for TCR beta contained unique molecular identifiers. Each CDR3 protein is one row after TCRdb ran MiXCR on the PCR reads. The table includes some 890,000 distinct CDR3 sequences, 53% detected once. Their recognized antigens are unknown. Material for sequencing was blood. The receptors originated from a girl between 5 and 17 years old with multiple sclerosis.

As for this clonotype: The junction and the germline gene differ at one end; a read error may be behind it. V gene TRBV7-2 combines with J gene TRBJ1-2, with D hard to call. There are 15 residues in the CDR3. Germline assignment: CDR1 SGHTA and CDR2 FQGNSA. CDR3 coding DNA: TGTGCCAGCAGCTTAGCGACGATGACTGGGTATGGCCACACCTTC. Amino acids: CASSLATMTGYGHTF.

This chain links TRBV29-1 with TRBJ1-2; D is possibly TRBD1 (5 bases). CDR3 length: 11 amino acids. V was cut by 4 bases and J by 4 bases, with 7 bases left in between. Germline CDR1 SQVTM, CDR2 ANQGSEA. The CDR3 sequence is CSVGGSYGYTF. For the CDR3, the DNA is TGCAGCGTTGGGGGGAGCTATGGCTACACCTTC.

This clonotype was detected a few times. The genes are TRBV5-1 and TRBJ2-5, with a tentative D call TRBD2 (7 bases). The germline gives CDR1 SGHRS, CDR2 YFSETQ. Between the trimmed V and J ends, which lost 4 bases and 5 bases, there was a span of 12 bases. This CDR3 comprises 13 residues. CDR3 sequence (DNA): TGCGCCAGCAGCGAGGGGGGGTCTGAGACCCAGTACTTC. Protein sequence: CASSEGGSETQYF.

The chain carries TRBV12-3 or TRBV12-4 and TRBJ2-1; TRBD2 matches at 7 bases. This CDR3 spans 14 amino acids. V lost 4 bases to trimming and J lost 5 bases; unmatched junction nucleotides: 5. This CDR3 reads CASSSLTSDNEQFF. DNA of the CDR3: TGTGCCAGCAGTTCCCTTACTAGCGACAATGAGCAGTTCTTC.

This clonotype has a handful of counts. The chain joins TRBV7-2 to TRBJ1-5, with TRBD1 as a possible D gene (5 bases). The CDR3 has 17 residues. Germline V gene sequence: CDR1 SGHTA, CDR2 FQGNSA. V was pared by 2 bases and J by 7 bases, with 21 bases between. The CDR3 bases are TGTGCCAGCAGCTTAAACTTCCGGCAGGGCCTTGGGCAGCCCCAGCATTTT. Translating gives CASSLNFRQGLGQPQHF.

This chain joins TRBV6-5 and TRBJ2-4; weak D call: TRBD1 (6 bases). The CDR3 totals 14 residues. The germline gives CDR1 MNHEY, CDR2 SVGAGI. Trimming took off 4 bases at V and 13 bases at J, with 20 bases between the two ends. CDR3 DNA sequence: TGTGCCAGCAGTTTGTGGCAGGGGAACAATGAGCAGTACTTC. Its translation is CASSLWQGNNEQYF.

The V and J genes are TRBV11-2 and TRBJ2-4, with 9 nucleotides matching TRBD2. The germline V gene has CDR1 SGHAT and CDR2 FQNNGV. The junction had 4 bases not matched to a gene; V was cut back by 0 bases and J by 13 bases. This CDR3 is built from 13 residues. CDR3: CASSLDAGGWQYF. CDR3 bases: TGTGCCAGCAGCTTAGATGCGGGAGGGTGGCAGTACTTC.

This clonotype was counted only a few times. CDR3 amino acids: CASSWASGSSHNEQFF. The CDR3 DNA reads as TGTGCCAGCAGCTGGGCTAGCGGGAGCTCCCATAATGAGCAGTTCTTC. This sequence joins TRBV7-6 and TRBJ2-1; 10 nucleotides agree with TRBD2. The CDR3 spans 16 residues. V gave up 4 bases and J gave up 7 bases; unmatched junction bases: 10. Germline V gene sequence: CDR1 SGHVS, CDR2 FNYEAQ.

This chain links TRBV20-1 with TRBJ2-1; 8 bases fit TRBD2. The CDR3 length is 15 residues. Germline V lookup: CDR1 DFQATT, CDR2 SNEGSKA (reference sequence). Losses at the gene ends were 4 bases for V and 7 bases for J; bases not matched to a gene: 12. CDR3 coding DNA: TGCAGTGCTATCCGGACTAGCAAGAGCGGGAATGAGCAGTTCTTC. This encodes CSAIRTSKSGNEQFF.

The chain links TRBV29-1 to TRBJ1-1; D unresolved. Germline V lookup: CDR1 SQVTM, CDR2 ANQGSEA. This CDR3 spans 14 amino acids. V was clipped by 1 base and J by 1 base, with 10 bases between them. CDR3 residues: CSVEGQPGNTEAFF. For the CDR3, the DNA is TGCAGCGTTGAAGGGCAGCCCGGGAACACTGAAGCTTTCTTT.

This chain links TRBV15 with TRBJ2-3; 11 bases match TRBD2. Trimming cost V 1 base and J 4 bases; bases outside gene matches: 4. The CDR3 has 16 residues. The V gene's germline CDR1 is LNHNV and CDR2 YYDKDF (reference sequence). The CDR3 DNA follows: TGTGCCACCAGCAGAGTAGCGGGGGGGCCAGCAGATACGCAGTATTTT. This encodes CATSRVAGGPADTQYF.

This chain links TRBV6-6 with TRBJ2-7; D might be TRBD1 (6 bases). Looked up from germline, CDR1 is MNHNY and CDR2 is SVGAGI (reference sequence). This CDR3 comprises 15 residues. V dropped 2 bases and J dropped 3 bases, with 14 bases sitting between them. In DNA form, the CDR3 reads TGTGCCAGCAGTTACACGCAGGGGTCGGTCTACGAGCAGTACTTC. Protein: CASSYTQGSVYEQYF.

V usage is TRBV20-1 and J usage is TRBJ2-1; TRBD1 agrees at 9 bases. Looked up from germline, CDR1 is DFQATT and CDR2 is SNEGSKA (reference sequence). The CDR3 has 16 residues. The trim removed 3 bases at V and 3 bases at J, leaving 9 bases unmatched. CDR3 in amino acids: CSARARQGGNYNEQFF. The CDR3 DNA reads as TGCAGTGCTAGGGCAAGACAGGGGGGGAACTACAATGAGCAGTTCTTC.

This sequence joins TRBV29-1 and TRBJ1-2; perhaps TRBD1 as D (6 bases). Germline lookup yields CDR1 SQVTM and CDR2 ANQGSEA. The CDR3 is made up of 14 amino acids. The V end lost 6 bases, the J end lost 4 bases, and 18 bases lay between the germline ends. CDR3 DNA sequence: TGCAGCGTCTCCGGGACAAGGAAGCGCTATGGCTACACCTTC. Amino acid sequence: CSVSGTRKRYGYTF.

This clonotype was observed a handful of times. The gene calls are TRBV4-1 and TRBJ2-5, with D possibly being TRBD2 (5 bases). Germline V gives CDR1 MGHRA, CDR2 YSYEKL. V shed 1 base and J shed 5 bases, with 17 bases lying between them. CDR3 size: 16 residues. For the CDR3, the DNA is TGCGCCAGCAGCCAAGTACCCTTAACCGGGAAGGAGACCCAGTACTTC. Protein sequence: CASSQVPLTGKETQYF.

V gene TRBV20-1 combines with J gene TRBJ2-5; 9 bases are shared with TRBD2. V dropped 2 bases and J dropped 3; count of bases not matched to a gene: 10. CDR3 length: 16 amino acids. The germline CDR1 and CDR2 sequences are DFQATT and SNEGSKA (reference sequence). The CDR3 nucleotides read TGCAGTGCTAGAATCGGAGGCGGGAGGGCTAAAGAGACCCAGTACTTC. This sequence encodes CSARIGGGRAKETQYF.

This chain uses TRBV29-1 with TRBJ2-7; D call uncertain. This CDR3 spans 12 amino acids. The germline V gene encodes CDR1 SQVTM and CDR2 ANQGSEA. The germline V and J ends were trimmed by 6 bases and 6 bases, with 15 bases remaining between them. In DNA, the CDR3 is TGCAGCGTGGACCAGGTCGGGTCCGAGCAGTACTTC. Amino acids: CSVDQVGSEQYF.

This clonotype was seen a few times. V usage is TRBV12-5 and J usage is TRBJ2-3; D is unresolved. Trimming left V 2 bases short and J 6 bases short, with 6 bases between. Germline V gene sequence: CDR1 LGHNT, CDR2 FRNRAP. This CDR3 is 12 amino acids long. CDR3 in amino acids: CASGLSKDTQYF. CDR3 nucleotide sequence: TGTGCTAGTGGTTTGAGTAAGGATACGCAGTATTTT.

As for this clonotype: A junction end diverges from the germline sequence, so it may reflect a read error. V gene TRBV5-1 combines with J gene TRBJ2-1; 9 nucleotides match TRBD2. This CDR3 spans 15 amino acids. Germline V gene sequence: CDR1 SGHRS, CDR2 YFSETQ. The CDR3, as DNA: TGCGCCAGCTCAAGGGGCGGGAGGGCCCCAGATGAGCAGTTTTTC. Translating it yields CASSRGGRAPDEQFF.

The chain recombines TRBV9 with TRBJ2-5, with 9 bases aligning to TRBD2. V shed 4 bases and J 5 bases; nucleotides not matched to a gene: 9. Germline loops: CDR1 SGDLS, CDR2 YYNGEE. This CDR3 region has 15 residues. The CDR3 sequence is CASSLGGGALETQYF. CDR3 nucleotide sequence: TGTGCCAGCAGCCTTGGCGGGGGGGCCCTCGAGACCCAGTACTTC.

This clonotype was observed a few times. This chain uses TRBV14 with TRBJ2-1; TRBD2 aligns across 10 bases. Looked up from germline, CDR1 is SGHDN and CDR2 is FVKESK. CDR3 length: 18 residues. The V and J ends lost 4 bases and 0 bases, in that order; junction bases with no gene match: 9. The CDR3 is CASSPSGTSVISYNEQFF. The CDR3 DNA follows: TGTGCCAGCAGCCCGTCCGGGACTAGCGTAATCTCCTACAATGAGCAGTTCTTC.

Here the CDR3 DNA reads TGTGCCAGCAGTCCCGGAGGGACAGGGGGCAACGAGCAGTACTTC. Amino acid sequence: CASSPGGTGGNEQYF. The V and J genes are TRBV12-3 or TRBV12-4 and TRBJ2-7; 12 bases match TRBD1. CDR3 length equals 15 residues. V shed 5 bases and J 5 bases; nucleotides not matched to a gene: 7.

The table lists this clonotype with a few counts. The chain recombines TRBV20-1 with TRBJ1-2; maybe TRBD1 (6 bases). This CDR3 has 13 residues. CDR1 is DFQATT, CDR2 SNEGSKA, per germline (reference sequence). Trimming removed 0 bases from V and 2 bases from J, with 7 bases in between. The CDR3, as DNA: TGCAGTGCTAGAGAAGGACAGAACTATGGCTACACCTTC. As protein: CSAREGQNYGYTF.

This chain uses TRBV15 with TRBJ2-3; TRBD2 aligns across 7 bases. Germline values: CDR1 LNHNV, CDR2 YYDKDF (reference sequence). The CDR3 covers 16 residues. V lost 1 base, J lost 1 base, and 5 bases stayed unmatched. CDR3: CATSRGSSGGTDTQYF. CDR3 nucleotide sequence: TGTGCCACCAGCAGAGGTTCAAGCGGGGGCACAGATACGCAGTATTTT.

The chain links TRBV5-1 to TRBJ2-1; 10 bases fit TRBD2. The V and J ends lost 7 bases and 0 bases, in that order; junction bases with no gene match: 19. This CDR3 is built from 20 residues. Germline-derived CDR1 and CDR2 are SGHRS and YFSETQ. The CDR3 region has the DNA TGCGCCAGCGCCTGGGGAGTAGCGGGAGGAGACAAGGGCTCCTACAATGAGCAGTTCTTC. Its translation: CASAWGVAGGDKGSYNEQFF. Using reference TRBV5-1 and TRBJ2-1 for the parts outside the CDR3, the full variable domain is KAGVTQTPRYLIKTRGQQVTLSCSPISGHRSVSWYQQTPGQGLQFLFEYFSETQRNKGNFPGRFSGRQFSNSRSEMNVSTLELGDSALYLCASAWGVAGGDKGSYNEQFFGPGTRLTVL.

This clonotype was counted only a few times. The chain links TRBV9 to TRBJ2-4, with 10 bases identical to TRBD2. The CDR3 sequence is 15 residues long. Per germline, CDR1 SGDLS and CDR2 YYNGEE. Trimming took 4 bases from V and 7 from J; bases not matched to a gene: 8. CDR3 loop: CASSPEAGGRNIQYF. The CDR3 DNA reads TGTGCCAGCAGCCCGGAAGCGGGGGGGCGTAACATTCAGTACTTC.